Below, one T cell receptor (beta chain) is given with its context. Its matching antigen is unknown. This record belongs to a study of circulating tumor DNA in untreated peripheral T-cell lymphoma. TCRdb's copy holds only in-frame clones and misses some; the assay was immunoSEQ multiplex PCR. Of fewer than 11,000 clones listed, about 75% are singletons. Study outcomes and limitations: In approximately 74% of patients, tumor-specific clonotypes were identified.

CDR1 is SGHRS, CDR2 YFSETQ, per germline. The CDR3 has 16 amino acids. Trimming cost V 1 base and J 3 bases, with 15 bases left between them. This chain links TRBV5-1 with TRBJ2-3; the D gene could be TRBD1 or TRBD2 (5 bases each). The receptor was derived from a human donor with peripheral T-cell lymphoma. The sequencing input was tumor tissue. The CDR3 protein is CASSLLFGAVTDTQYF. The CDR3 nucleotides read TGCGCCAGCAGCTTGTTATTCGGGGCGGTGACAGATACGCAGTATTTT.